The 18 T cell receptor beta chains reported below all come from one sample, sequenced in a study of OX40 agonist ivuxolimab in advanced cancers. The protocol was immunoSEQ multiplex PCR, while the TCRdb copy is restricted to in-frame clones and leaves out a portion. The sample holds about 90,000 clones, 75% to 90% seen once. The specimen comprised CD4+ or CD8+ T cells sorted from blood, sampled in a trial of the OX40 agonist ivuxolimab. The receptors were gathered from an adult with an advanced solid tumor such as melanoma, head and neck, liver or kidney cancer.

In its sample, this clone was seen once. This sequence joins TRBV6-1 and TRBJ1-4; D may be TRBD1 (5 bases). Germline V gives CDR1 MNHNS, CDR2 SASEGT. CDR3 length: 12 residues. Trimming stripped 7 bases from V and 7 bases from J, with 10 bases between. CDR3 sequence reads: CASTPGGEKLFF. DNA of the CDR3: TGTGCCAGCACCCCGGGGGGTGAAAAACTGTTTTTT.

In DNA, the CDR3 is TGTGCCAGCAGTTTTGCCCTCCCACGGTACAATGAGCAGTTCTTC. Translating it yields CASSFALPRYNEQFF. This chain connects TRBV28 to TRBJ2-1; the D is unclear. The CDR3 is 15 amino acids. CDR1 is MDHEN and CDR2 is SYDVKM in the germline V gene. Trimming left V 3 bases short and J 4 bases short, with 13 bases between.

This clone was seen only once. The rearrangement joins TRBV19 to TRBJ1-5; D remains unclear. Germline loops: CDR1 LNHDA, CDR2 SQIVND (reference sequence). V shed 4 bases and J shed 2 bases, with 3 bases lying between them. CDR3 size: 12 residues. This CDR3 reads CASSKRNQPQHF. CDR3 bases: TGTGCCAGTAGTAAGCGCAATCAGCCCCAGCATTTT.

In the case of this clone: The same CDR3 arises from other DNA sequences in this sample as well. This rearrangement joins TRBV28 to TRBJ2-5; D not certain. In germline, CDR1 is MDHEN, CDR2 SYDVKM. This CDR3 has 11 amino acids. V was pared by 3 bases and J by 3 bases, with 2 bases between. DNA of the CDR3: TGTGCCAGCAGTTTGGAAGAGACCCAGTACTTC. Protein: CASSLEETQYF.

The chain combines TRBV7-9 with TRBJ1-5, with D possibly being TRBD1 (5 bases). The CDR3 is 13 residues long. Per the germline V gene, CDR1 is SEHNR and CDR2 is FQNEAQ (reference sequence). V gave up 5 bases and J gave up 7 bases, with 12 bases separating them. The CDR3 spells CASSLGAGQPQHF. CDR3 nucleotides: TGTGCCAGCAGCCTTGGGGCCGGGCAGCCCCAGCATTTT.

This clone showed up just once. The sample carries other DNA sequences with the same CDR3. This chain connects TRBV5-1 to TRBJ2-7, with 7 positions matching TRBD1. The CDR3 is 13 amino acids. Germline V gene lookup returns CDR1 SGHRS and CDR2 YFSETQ. With V trimmed by 4 bases and J by 3 bases, 4 bases remained unmatched. CDR3 nucleotide sequence: TGCGCCAGCAGCCGGGACAGCTACTACGAGCAGTACTTC. Translated: CASSRDSYYEQYF.

The CDR3, as DNA: TGTGCCAGCAGTTACACTAGCGGAGAGCTGTTTTTT. The encoded protein is CASSYTSGELFF. This sequence joins TRBV6-5 and TRBJ2-2; 8 bases are a match to TRBD2. This CDR3 spans 12 amino acids. CDR1 is MNHEY, CDR2 SVGAGI, per germline. Trimming removed 2 bases from V and 11 bases from J; junction bases left unmatched: 1.

This clone turned up a few times. The chain joins TRBV5-1 to TRBJ1-1; D is perhaps TRBD1 (6 bases). The CDR3 length is 14 residues. Trimming shortened V by 7 bases and J by 1 base, and 14 bases separated the two germline ends. Germline CDR1 reads SGHRS; CDR2 reads YFSETQ. CDR3 in amino acids: CASRKGGSNTEAFF. In DNA form, the CDR3 reads TGCGCCAGCCGAAAGGGGGGGTCGAACACTGAAGCTTTCTTT.

This clone was recorded only once. The chain joins TRBV7-8 to TRBJ2-5; D ambiguous. Germline V CDR1 and CDR2: SGHVS, FQNEAQ. This CDR3 comprises 15 residues. V lost 6 bases and J lost 0, with 14 bases in between. This CDR3 is CASRPQTVYQETQYF. Here the CDR3 DNA reads TGTGCCAGCAGGCCTCAAACAGTTTACCAAGAGACCCAGTACTTC.

DNA for the CDR3: TGCAGCGTTGAAGCCCCAGGGGGTTTTGAAGCAGATACGCAGTATTTT. Translating gives CSVEAPGGFEADTQYF. The chain employs TRBV29-1 and TRBJ2-3, with 7 bases matching TRBD1. The germline gives CDR1 SQVTM, CDR2 ANQGSEA. The CDR3 sequence is 16 residues long. With 1 base clipped from V and 4 bases from J, the junction kept 11 bases outside the gene matches.

The J gene is TRBJ2-1, the V gene TRBV28; D is unresolved. V was trimmed by 5 bases and J by 9 bases, leaving 8 bases between them. CDR1 is MDHEN, CDR2 SYDVKM, per germline. The CDR3 is 11 amino acids. CDR3 amino acids: CASSAWGEQFF. As DNA, the CDR3 is TGTGCCAGCAGTGCCTGGGGTGAGCAGTTCTTC.

This clone was observed a single time. This chain links TRBV4-2 with TRBJ1-2, with TRBD1 matching over 9 bases. The CDR3 consists of 15 residues. The germline V gene encodes CDR1 LGHNA and CDR2 YNFKEQ. The V and J ends lost 4 bases and 4 bases, in that order; junction bases with no gene match: 7. In nucleotides, the CDR3 is TGTGCCAGCAGCCTAAGACAGGGGGTGGGCTATGGCTACACCTTC. Translated: CASSLRQGVGYGYTF.

This clone was seen a single time. The chain uses TRBV5-5 and TRBJ1-1; D is possibly TRBD1 (5 bases). There are 17 residues in the CDR3. Germline values: CDR1 SGHKS, CDR2 YYEKEE (reference sequence). V was clipped by 2 bases and J by 5 bases, with 22 bases between them. CDR3 amino acids: CASSLMKGTQGWTEAFF. In DNA form, the CDR3 reads TGTGCCAGCAGCTTAATGAAAGGGACCCAGGGATGGACTGAAGCTTTCTTT. The variable domain in full, completed from reference TRBV5-5 and TRBJ1-1, reads DAGVTQSPTHLIKTRGQQVTLRCSPISGHKSVSWYQQVLGQGPQFIFQYYEKEERGRGNFPDRFSARQFPNYSSELNVNALLLGDSALYLCASSLMKGTQGWTEAFFGQGTRLTVV.

The chain joins TRBV11-2 to TRBJ1-1; D remains ambiguous. The V and J ends lost 6 bases and 2 bases respectively, with 10 bases between them. CDR1 and CDR2 from the germline V gene are SGHAT and FQNNGV. CDR3 length: 13 amino acids. The CDR3 region has the DNA TGTGCCAGCAGTAGGGAGACCAACACTGAAGCTTTCTTT. Its protein is CASSRETNTEAFF.

This rearrangement joins TRBV19 to TRBJ2-7; D call uncertain. The CDR3 extends over 14 amino acids. The V end was cut by 1 base, the J end by 1 base, with 8 bases between. Germline V gives CDR1 LNHDA, CDR2 SQIVND (reference sequence). The CDR3 sequence is CASSIAETSYEQYF. CDR3 sequence (DNA): TGTGCCAGTAGTATAGCAGAGACATCCTACGAGCAGTACTTC.

The chain is built from TRBV2 and TRBJ2-1; 7 nucleotides match TRBD1. The CDR3 sequence is 14 residues long. Trimming removed 4 bases from V and 8 bases from J; junction bases left unmatched: 8. The germline CDR1 and CDR2 sequences are SNHLY and FYNNEI. The CDR3 is CASSGLQGVDEQFF. CDR3 nucleotide sequence: TGTGCCAGCAGTGGTTTGCAGGGGGTCGATGAGCAGTTCTTC.

The chain is built from TRBV18 and TRBJ2-6; 7 bases are a match to TRBD1. Looked up from germline, CDR1 is KGHSH and CDR2 is LQKENI. The CDR3 sequence is 21 residues long. V lost 2 bases, J lost 0 bases, and 16 bases stayed unmatched. The CDR3 here is CASSPRPATQGQTSGANVLTF. CDR3 nucleotides: TGTGCCAGCTCACCAAGGCCCGCGACACAGGGGCAAACCTCTGGGGCCAACGTCCTGACTTTC. Based on the CDR3 plus reference TRBV18 and TRBJ2-6, the full variable domain is NAGVMQNPRHLVRRRGQEARLRCSPMKGHSHVYWYRQLPEEGLKFMVYLQKENIIDESGMPKERFSAEFPKEGPSILRIQQVVRGDSAAYFCASSPRPATQGQTSGANVLTFGAGSRLTVL.

The chain recombines TRBV5-6 with TRBJ2-4; 12 nucleotides align to TRBD2. The CDR3 has 18 residues. J lost 1 base, V lost 0 bases, and 5 bases had no gene match. Germline V gives CDR1 SGHDT, CDR2 YYEEEE. The CDR3: CASSLGLAGGLAKNIQYF. In DNA form, the CDR3 reads TGTGCCAGCAGCTTGGGCCTAGCGGGAGGGCTGGCCAAAAACATTCAGTACTTC.